This T cell receptor (beta chain) was identified during a study of radiotherapy plus CTLA-4 blockade in lung cancer. At the level of the study: The study recorded objective responses in roughly 20% of patients and disease control in 31%.

The CDR3 runs to 15 residues. Trimming pared 5 bases from V and 7 bases from J, leaving 17 bases between. The germline V gene has CDR1 MNHEY and CDR2 SMNVEV (reference sequence). Produced via immunoSEQ multiplex PCR; TCRdb's table is partial and in-frame only. Among 85,000 to 100,000 clones listed, more than 70% were seen once. In chemo-refractory metastatic non-small-cell lung cancer, patients got ipilimumab CTLA-4 blockade together with focal radiation. The TCR was taken from a human donor with non-small cell lung cancer that progressed on radiotherapy plus ipilimumab. J is TRBJ1-4 and V is TRBV27; TRBD1 might be the D (6 bases). The source was peripheral blood, collected from a patient treated with radiotherapy plus ipilimumab. The CDR3 reads CASSPRGGKSEKLFF. The CDR3 DNA reads as TGTGCCAGCAGTCCCCGAGGGGGGAAGTCTGAAAAACTGTTTTTT.